These T cell receptor beta chains were read from a single sample in a study of beta chain features in type 1 diabetes. The protocol was immunoSEQ multiplex PCR, while the TCRdb copy is restricted to in-frame clones and leaves out a portion. The sample gives approximately 150,000 clones, about 13% of which show up once; 1.3% is in the top ten. Material for sequencing was central memory CD4+ T cells from blood. These receptors were collected from a man aged 18 to 30 with type 1 diabetes. The CDR3 runs from the conserved cysteine through the conserved F or W. Fields, in order: CDR3 length, D gene, clone size, V gene, J gene, CDR3 DNA, CDR3 protein. The D gene is left open where the match is weak. Part of the rows lack a size; the others show once, few, many or a class for expanded clones.

14,-,few,TRBV5-1,TRBJ1-4,TGCGCCAGCAGCTTCGACAGTTATAATGAAAAACTGTTTTTT,CASSFDSYNEKLFF
15,-,few,TRBV9,TRBJ2-5,TGTGCCAGCAGCGTAGGCGACGGGACGGGGGAGACCCAGTACTTC,CASSVGDGTGETQYF
14,-,-,TRBV14,TRBJ1-1,TGTGCCAGCAGCCAAAACCAAGGGAGTACTGAAGCTTTCTTT,CASSQNQGSTEAFF
13,-,few,TRBV5-6,TRBJ2-1,TGTGCCAGCAGCAAGGACCACTACAATGAGCAGTTCTTC,CASSKDHYNEQFF
12,-,-,TRBV28,TRBJ2-1,TGTGCCAGCAGTCTATATACGAATGAGCAGTTCTTC,CASSLYTNEQFF
16,TRBD2,-,TRBV11-2,TRBJ2-7,TGTGCCAGCAGCCCGCTAGCGGGGGGCAGCTCCTACGAGCAGTACTTC,CASSPLAGGSSYEQYF
14,-,-,TRBV7-9,TRBJ2-7,TGTGCCAGCAGCCCCTTTGAGGGGGCCTACGAGCAGTACTTC,CASSPFEGAYEQYF
14,TRBD1,-,TRBV11-1,TRBJ2-7,TGTGCCAGCAGCGGGACAGGGGTCGCCTACGAGCAGTACTTC,CASSGTGVAYEQYF
11,-,-,TRBV18,TRBJ2-3,TGTGCCAGCTCACCGGGGGTACTGCAGTATTTT,CASSPGVLQYF
11,-,-,TRBV30,TRBJ2-3,TGTGCCGCCTCGGATTCAGATACGCAGTATTTT,CAASDSDTQYF
15,TRBD2,few,TRBV18,TRBJ2-7,TGTGCCAGCTCACCGGTACGGGGGGGACTCTACGAGCAGTACTTC,CASSPVRGGLYEQYF
16,-,few,TRBV5-4,TRBJ1-2,TGTGCCAGCAGCATAACCGGGACCCGGGTTTACTATGGCTACACCTTC,CASSITGTRVYYGYTF
15,TRBD1,-,TRBV6-5,TRBJ2-7,TGTGCCAGCAGAGTGTCCGGGACAGGGTTTGAAGAGCAGTACTTC,CASRVSGTGFEEQYF
13,-,few,TRBV29-1,TRBJ1-2,TGCAGCGTTGGGAGCACCGCTAACTATGGCTACACCTTC,CSVGSTANYGYTF
16,TRBD1,many,TRBV7-4,TRBJ2-7,TGTGCCAGCAGCCCCCGGGCGGGACAGGGGAAGACCGAGCAGTACTTC,CASSPRAGQGKTEQYF